This entry lists 30 T cell receptor beta chains sequenced from one sample in a study of cytomegalovirus exposure and HLA in healthy donors. PCR was performed using 60 Vbeta and 13 Jbeta primers. The protocol was immunoSEQ multiplex PCR, while the TCRdb copy is restricted to in-frame clones and leaves out a portion. The table has 100,000 to 130,000 clones, around 77% seen once. Sequenced: PBMCs. All receptors derive from a young man in good health and CMV-seronegative.

V is TRBV27 and J is TRBJ1-6, with a tentative D call TRBD1 (5 bases). The CDR3 is made up of 13 amino acids. Germline loops: CDR1 MNHEY, CDR2 SMNVEV (reference sequence). V lost 10 bases and J 7 bases, leaving 14 bases between the germline ends. The CDR3 region has the DNA TGTGCCACCGGCTGGGGCACGAATTCACCCCTCCACTTT. Its translation is CATGWGTNSPLHF.

The chain carries TRBV9 and TRBJ2-7, with D possibly TRBD1 on 5 matching bases. The CDR3 totals 15 residues. Trimming removed 0 bases from V and 2 bases from J, with 12 bases in between. CDR1 and CDR2 from the germline V gene are SGDLS and YYNGEE. The DNA of the CDR3 is TGTGCCAGCAGCGTAGATACAGGCCTTCCCTACGAGCAGTACTTC. Amino acid sequence: CASSVDTGLPYEQYF.

V gene TRBV6-5 combines with J gene TRBJ1-5; the D gene is possibly TRBD1 (6 bases). CDR1 is MNHEY, CDR2 SVGAGI, per germline. The CDR3 totals 13 residues. With 11 bases removed from V and 6 bases from J, the gap between germline ends came to 17 bases. As DNA, the CDR3 is TGTGCCTCCGCACAGGGTCTAAGTCAGCCCCAGCATTTT. Encoded protein: CASAQGLSQPQHF.

CDR3 protein: CASRLLWDSYEQYF. The CDR3 DNA follows: TGTGCCAGCAGACTCCTCTGGGACAGCTACGAGCAGTACTTC. The chain links TRBV6-5 to TRBJ2-7; 7 bases line up with TRBD1. The germline V gene has CDR1 MNHEY and CDR2 SVGAGI. CDR3 length: 14 residues. With V trimmed by 6 bases and J by 3 bases, 8 bases remained unmatched.

The chain has TRBV5-6 and TRBJ2-3; TRBD2 agrees at 9 bases. The V and J ends lost 2 bases and 4 bases, in that order; junction bases with no gene match: 2. The CDR3 extends over 14 amino acids. In germline, CDR1 is SGHDT, CDR2 YYEEEE. The CDR3 region has the DNA TGTGCCAGCAGCTTTTTAGCGGGGGCAGATACGCAGTATTTT. This gives the protein CASSFLAGADTQYF.

This chain uses TRBV7-9 with TRBJ2-5; D is perhaps TRBD2 (5 bases). Germline V gene lookup returns CDR1 SEHNR and CDR2 FQNEAQ (reference sequence). This CDR3 region has 14 residues. V was trimmed by 5 bases and J by 1 base, leaving 11 bases between them. The CDR3 region is CASSVSGVQETQYF. The CDR3 DNA sequence: TGTGCCAGCAGCGTCTCCGGGGTCCAAGAGACCCAGTACTTC.

The rearrangement uses TRBV21-1 and TRBJ2-1; the DNA was not used to check the table's D call, TRBD1. TRBV21-1 is annotated as a pseudogene. CDR3 size: 12 residues. CDR3 amino acids: CASPGGQDEQFF. The CDR3 nucleotides read TGTGCCAGCCCAGGGGGCCAGGATGAGCAGTTCTTC.

The chain links TRBV10-3 to TRBJ2-5; TRBD1 agrees at 7 bases. The CDR3 loop spans 12 amino acids. Looked up from germline, CDR1 is ENHRY and CDR2 is SYGVKD. The J segment lost 5 bases and the V segment lost 3 bases, leaving 0 bases of the junction unmatched. CDR3 coding DNA: TGTGCCATCAGTGAACAGGGGGAGACCCAGTACTTC. Translated, it gives CAISEQGETQYF.

This chain connects TRBV11-2 to TRBJ2-3, with TRBD2 identical over 11 bases. CDR1 is SGHAT, CDR2 FQNNGV, per germline. This CDR3 is built from 17 residues. V lost 5 bases, J lost 4 bases, and 11 bases stayed unmatched. CDR3 sequence reads: CASSVEAGTSGADTQYF. For the CDR3, the DNA is TGTGCCAGCAGCGTGGAGGCCGGGACTAGCGGTGCAGATACGCAGTATTTT. The whole variable domain, filled in from reference TRBV11-2 and TRBJ2-3, reads EAGVAQSPRYKIIEKRQSVAFWCNPISGHATLYWYQQILGQGPKLLIQFQNNGVVDDSQLPKDRFSAERLKGVDSTLKIQPAKLEDSAVYLCASSVEAGTSGADTQYFGPGTRLTVL.

This chain links TRBV6-5 with TRBJ2-1; unclear D gene. Trimming took off 4 bases at V and 7 bases at J, with 5 bases between the two ends. This CDR3 contains 11 residues. Looked up from germline, CDR1 is MNHEY and CDR2 is SVGAGI. The CDR3 DNA follows: TGTGCCAGCAGTTTCCTTAATGAGCAGTTCTTC. It specifies CASSFLNEQFF.

This chain uses TRBV4-3 with TRBJ2-1; D is undetermined. Per germline, CDR1 LGHNA and CDR2 YSLEER. V was clipped by 0 bases and J by 6 bases, with 21 bases between them. This CDR3 is built from 18 residues. The CDR3 DNA follows: TGCGCCAGCAGCCAAGATAGCCCTGGCGGCCCCGGTGGCAATGAGCAGTTCTTC. Translating it yields CASSQDSPGGPGGNEQFF.

On this clone: The junction does not match germline at one end; this may be a read error. The chain uses TRBV7-7 and TRBJ2-2; D is perhaps TRBD2 (6 bases). CDR1 is SSHAT, CDR2 FNYEAQ, per germline (reference sequence). This CDR3 has 15 amino acids. The CDR3 region is CASSPDPGVTGELFF. The CDR3 DNA reads as TGTGCTAGCAGCCCGGACCCGGGGGTCACCGGGGAGCTGTTTTTT.

The V call is TRBV6-5, the J call TRBJ2-7, with D tentatively TRBD1 (6 bases). Germline CDR1 reads MNHEY; CDR2 reads SVGAGI. This CDR3 region has 13 residues. The germline V and J ends were trimmed by 5 bases and 3 bases, with 11 bases remaining between them. The CDR3 is CASSGTGNYEQYF. The CDR3 DNA follows: TGTGCCAGCAGTGGAACAGGGAACTACGAGCAGTACTTC.

The chain uses TRBV5-1 and TRBJ1-5; D might be TRBD1 (5 bases). Trimming stripped 0 bases from V and 5 bases from J, with 9 bases between. CDR1 and CDR2 (germline): SGHRS, YFSETQ. The CDR3 is made up of 14 amino acids. The CDR3 DNA is TGCGCCAGCAGCTTGGTTGGGGGGGATCAGCCCCAGCATTTT. Encoded protein: CASSLVGGDQPQHF.

The chain joins TRBV29-1 to TRBJ2-5; a weak D match, TRBD1 (6 bases). CDR3 size: 15 residues. Trimming took 8 bases from V and 2 from J, leaving 21 bases between them. The V gene's germline CDR1 is SQVTM and CDR2 ANQGSEA. The CDR3 nucleotides read TGCAGCCTCACCGCGGTAGGGGGAGTGCAAGAGACCCAGTACTTC. Translating it yields CSLTAVGGVQETQYF. Complete variable domain (other parts from reference TRBV29-1 and TRBJ2-5): SAVISQKPSRDICQRGTSLTIQCQVDSQVTMMFWYRQQPGQSLTLIATANQGSEATYESGFVIDKFPISRPNLTFSTLTVSNMSPEDSSIYLCSLTAVGGVQETQYFGPGTRLLVL.

The V and J genes are TRBV6-5 and TRBJ1-5; D remains unclear. The CDR3 spans 15 residues. Trimming took off 2 bases at V and 4 bases at J, with 12 bases between the two ends. Germline values: CDR1 MNHEY, CDR2 SVGAGI. As DNA, the CDR3 is TGTGCCAGCAGTTACACCGCCGGTCCTAATCAGCCCCAGCATTTT. Its translation: CASSYTAGPNQPQHF.

This clone was recorded at least ten times. The rearrangement links TRBV7-9 to TRBJ2-6; tentative D call: TRBD1 (6 bases). The CDR3 is 14 residues long. Trimming removed 5 bases at V and 8 bases at J, with 13 bases between. Germline V gene data show CDR1 as SEHNR and CDR2 as FQNEAQ (reference sequence). This CDR3 is CASSPEGDTNVLTF. The CDR3 DNA is TGTGCCAGCAGCCCGGAAGGGGACACCAACGTCCTGACTTTC.

The chain joins TRBV5-1 to TRBJ1-4; 10 nucleotides match TRBD1. Germline V gives CDR1 SGHRS, CDR2 YFSETQ. Germline trimming cut 4 bases from V and 5 bases from J; bases unmatched to any gene: 8. This CDR3 comprises 16 residues. The CDR3 here is CASSPQSGQGNEKLFF. CDR3 bases: TGCGCCAGCAGCCCTCAGTCGGGACAGGGGAATGAAAAACTGTTTTTT. The variable domain in full, completed from reference TRBV5-1 and TRBJ1-4, reads KAGVTQTPRYLIKTRGQQVTLSCSPISGHRSVSWYQQTPGQGLQFLFEYFSETQRNKGNFPGRFSGRQFSNSRSEMNVSTLELGDSALYLCASSPQSGQGNEKLFFGSGTQLSVL.

The V and J genes are TRBV16 and TRBJ2-6; D ambiguous. This CDR3 has 14 amino acids. Deletions cut 4 bases from V and 0 bases from J, with 4 bases between. Germline V lookup: CDR1 KGHSY, CDR2 FQNENV. CDR3 sequence: CASSPISGANVLTF. The CDR3 region has the DNA TGTGCCAGCAGCCCCATCTCTGGGGCCAACGTCCTGACTTTC.

The CDR3 loop is CASSLAGSSYEQYF. The CDR3 DNA is TGTGCCAGCAGTTTAGCGGGCAGCTCCTACGAGCAGTACTTC. The V and J genes are TRBV27 and TRBJ2-7; perhaps TRBD2 as D (5 bases). The CDR3 covers 14 residues. The V gene's germline CDR1 is MNHEY and CDR2 SMNVEV (reference sequence). Trimming took off 2 bases at V and 0 bases at J, with 8 bases between the two ends.

This chain uses TRBV27 with TRBJ2-1; the D is unclear. Trimming took 4 bases from V and 4 from J, leaving 8 bases between them. The CDR3 loop spans 13 amino acids. Looked up from germline, CDR1 is MNHEY and CDR2 is SMNVEV (reference sequence). In nucleotides, the CDR3 is TGTGCCAGCAGTTGGTCTACTTACAATGAGCAGTTCTTC. Translated: CASSWSTYNEQFF.

This sequence joins TRBV28 and TRBJ2-2; TRBD1 aligns across 7 bases. From germline, CDR1 is MDHEN and CDR2 SYDVKM. This CDR3 comprises 15 residues. V lost 5 bases to trimming and J lost 2 bases; unmatched junction nucleotides: 5. The CDR3 nucleotides read TGTGCCAGCAGTCTCGACAGGGACAACACCGGGGAGCTGTTTTTT. Its translation is CASSLDRDNTGELFF.

This clone was picked up a small number of times. This rearrangement joins TRBV5-6 to TRBJ1-1; 8 positions agree with TRBD1. The CDR3 loop spans 18 amino acids. Germline CDR1 is SGHDT and CDR2 is YYEEEE. V lost 0 bases to trimming and J lost 0 bases; unmatched junction nucleotides: 10. In DNA form, the CDR3 reads TGTGCCAGCAGCTTGGGGAGACAGGGGATAGAGGTGAACACTGAAGCTTTCTTT. It codes for CASSLGRQGIEVNTEAFF.

The V gene is TRBV19, the J gene TRBJ1-5; 7 bases are a match to TRBD1. The CDR3 spans 16 residues. Germline trimming cut 5 bases from V and 1 base from J; bases unmatched to any gene: 8. Germline values: CDR1 LNHDA, CDR2 SQIVND (reference sequence). The CDR3, as DNA: TGTGCCAGTAGTTTACCGGACAGGCTGAGCAATCAGCCCCAGCATTTT. Its translation: CASSLPDRLSNQPQHF.

The rearrangement joins TRBV7-2 to TRBJ1-5; D is unresolved. The germline V gene has CDR1 SGHTA and CDR2 FQGNSA. The CDR3 loop spans 19 amino acids. V dropped 3 bases and J dropped 5 bases, with 26 bases sitting between them. The CDR3 DNA sequence: TGTGCCAGCAGCTTCCCTCTGAGAGGACGGAGGGAGGGAGATCAGCCCCAGCATTTT. Translation gives CASSFPLRGRREGDQPQHF.

This chain uses TRBV18 with TRBJ1-1; D is unresolved. The germline V and J ends were trimmed by 1 base and 5 bases, with 5 bases remaining between them. The CDR3 totals 12 residues. Germline V gene sequence: CDR1 KGHSH, CDR2 LQKENI. The CDR3 nucleotides read TGTGCCAGCTCACCACTTCCTACTGAAGCTTTCTTT. It yields the protein CASSPLPTEAFF.

The chain combines TRBV5-1 with TRBJ2-7; TRBD2 is a possible D gene (6 bases). CDR1 and CDR2 from the germline V gene are SGHRS and YFSETQ. This CDR3 has 13 residues. Trimming removed 0 bases from V and 7 bases from J, with 11 bases in between. The CDR3 region has the DNA TGCGCCAGCAGCTTGGCCGGTGGGAGGGAGCAGTACTTC. It is translated as CASSLAGGREQYF.

The gene calls are TRBV18 and TRBJ2-1; no firm D call. V dropped 5 bases and J dropped 4 bases, with 15 bases sitting between them. CDR1 is KGHSH and CDR2 is LQKENI in the germline V gene. The CDR3 consists of 15 residues. The chain's CDR3 is CASSFTTITYNEQFF. For the CDR3, the DNA is TGTGCCAGCTCATTCACGACAATAACTTACAATGAGCAGTTCTTC.

V gene TRBV7-9 combines with J gene TRBJ2-5, with 8 bases aligning to TRBD1. V shed 5 bases, J shed 5 bases, and the junction held 19 bases outside the gene matches. Germline CDR1 is SEHNR and CDR2 is FQNEAQ (reference sequence). The CDR3 has 18 residues. CDR3 coding DNA: TGTGCCAGCAGCAACAACGGAGTCTTCCAGGGGGCTTCGGAGACCCAGTACTTC. Protein: CASSNNGVFQGASETQYF.

V usage is TRBV2 and J usage is TRBJ2-1, with TRBD1 as a possible D gene (6 bases). The CDR3 totals 13 residues. The germline V and J ends were trimmed by 4 bases and 10 bases, with 14 bases remaining between them. In germline, CDR1 is SNHLY, CDR2 FYNNEI. The CDR3 region is CASSGGTGKEQFF. The DNA of the CDR3 is TGTGCCAGCAGTGGGGGCACAGGGAAAGAGCAGTTCTTC.